The rows below give T cell receptor beta chains drawn from one sample of a study of Graves' ophthalmopathy and Graves' hyperthyroidism. In TCRdb, the multiplex PCR reads were re-called with MiXCR into one record per CDR3 protein. The sample includes 300,000 to 400,000 distinct CDR3 sequences, under 20% seen only once; the top ten take 9% to 15%. The source material was peripheral blood. These receptors originate from an adult man with Graves' ophthalmopathy. Each CDR3 is given with its conserved first and last residue. D genes are given only for firm matches. Not all rows give a size; the values are once, few, many and, for expanded clones, a class.

clone size	V gene	J gene	D gene	CDR3 protein	CDR3 DNA
many	TRBV7-2	TRBJ1-3	.	CASSLQNLDGNTIYF	TGTGCCAGCAGCTTACAAAACTTGGACGGAAACACCATATATTTT
many	TRBV6-2/TRBV6-3	TRBJ2-7	.	CASKGAGQVYEQYF	TGTGCCAGCAAGGGTGCGGGGCAGGTCTACGAGCAGTACTTC
many	TRBV27	TRBJ2-5	TRBD1	CASSPSDRGLSFETQYF	TGTGCCAGCAGTCCCTCGGACAGGGGGCTATCTTTTGAGACCCAGTACTTC
many	TRBV12-3/TRBV12-4	TRBJ2-2	.	CASSPHGQGRTGELFF	TGTGCCAGCAGTCCCCATGGGCAGGGGCGCACCGGGGAGCTGTTTTTT
many	TRBV20-1	TRBJ2-7	.	CSAAPRGRLHEQYF	TGCAGTGCAGCCCCTAGGGGGAGGCTCCACGAGCAGTACTTC
few	TRBV6-2/TRBV6-3	TRBJ2-7	.	CASSYSSQGTYGQYF	TGTGCCAGCAGTTACTCGAGTCAGGGAACCTACGGGCAGTACTTC
many	TRBV5-1	TRBJ2-2	TRBD1	CASSLRQGVTGELFF	TGCGCCAGCAGCTTGAGGCAGGGGGTGACCGGGGAGCTGTTTTTT
many	TRBV20-1	TRBJ2-5	.	CSGTLGETQYF	TGCAGTGGGACATTGGGAGAGACCCAGTACTTC
many	TRBV12-3/TRBV12-4	TRBJ1-2	TRBD1	CASAPGTGFGYTF	TGTGCCAGCGCGCCCGGGACAGGGTTTGGCTACACCTTC
many	TRBV6-2/TRBV6-3	TRBJ2-2	TRBD2	CASSYSTSGGPFANTGELSF	TGTGCCAGCAGTTACTCGACTAGCGGGGGCCCGTTCGCGAACACCGGGGAGCTGTCTTTT
many	TRBV4-1	TRBJ1-1	.	CASSQDLTNTEAFF	TGCGCCAGCAGCCAAGATTTGACGAACACTGAAGCTTTCTTT
many	TRBV15	TRBJ2-5	TRBD2	CATSRASGRVGETQYF	TGTGCCACCAGCAGAGCTAGCGGGAGGGTCGGGGAGACCCAGTACTTC
many	TRBV5-1	TRBJ1-2	.	CASSLGAARDGYTF	TGCGCCAGCAGCTTGGGAGCAGCCCGGGATGGCTACACCTTC
many	TRBV12-3/TRBV12-4	TRBJ2-2	.	CASTIVQGTTGELFF	TGTGCCAGCACCATTGTCCAGGGGACAACCGGGGAGCTGTTTTTT
many	TRBV12-3/TRBV12-4	TRBJ1-2	.	CASSFRVAYGYTF	TGTGCCAGCAGTTTCAGGGTCGCCTATGGCTACACCTTC
many	TRBV20-1	TRBJ1-2	TRBD1	CSARAGTGGNYGYTF	TGCAGTGCTAGGGCCGGGACAGGGGGTAACTATGGCTACACCTTC
many	TRBV14	TRBJ1-6	.	CASSQDGGRSPLHF	TGTGCCAGCAGCCAAGACGGGGGCCGGTCACCCCTCCACTTT
many	TRBV14	TRBJ1-5	.	CASSQRGYQPQHF	TGTGCCAGCAGCCAAAGGGGATATCAGCCCCAGCATTTT
many	TRBV10-3	TRBJ2-3	.	CATEEGGVTDTQYF	TGTGCCACAGAGGAAGGTGGAGTCACAGATACGCAGTATTTT
many	TRBV6-2/TRBV6-3	TRBJ2-4	TRBD1	CASSYSFYRGDIQYF	TGTGCCAGCAGTTACTCATTTTACAGGGGGGACATTCAGTACTTC
many	TRBV11-2	TRBJ1-1	.	CASSLGHIGSNTEAFF	TGTGCCAGCAGCTTAGGTCATATCGGTTCGAACACTGAAGCTTTCTTT
many	TRBV7-3	TRBJ2-5	TRBD2	CASSFGTSIAGTQYF	TGTGCCAGCAGCTTCGGGACTAGCATAGCCGGGACCCAGTACTTC
many	TRBV27	TRBJ2-7	TRBD1	CASSSRTGAYEQYF	TGTGCCAGCAGTTCTAGGACAGGGGCCTACGAGCAGTACTTC
many	TRBV6-1	TRBJ2-2	.	CASSVRTGELFF	TGTGCCAGCAGTGTGAGAACCGGGGAGCTGTTTTTT
many	TRBV5-1	TRBJ1-1	.	CASTINRANTEAFF	TGCGCCAGCACTATTAACAGGGCGAACACTGAAGCTTTCTTT
.	TRBV7-2	TRBJ2-5	.	CASSATGSGETQYF	TGTGCCAGCAGCGCTACAGGGTCGGGAGAGACCCAGTACTTC
.	TRBV7-2	TRBJ1-6	TRBD1	CASSRGQGYSPLHF	TGTGCCAGCAGCCGGGGACAGGGTTATTCACCCCTCCACTTT
.	TRBV30	TRBJ1-6	TRBD1	CAWSRDRGNSPLHF	TGTGCCTGGAGTCGGGACAGGGGTAATTCACCCCTCCACTTT
many	TRBV10-1	TRBJ2-7	.	CASSDRGKSYEQYF	TGCGCCAGCAGTGACCGGGGGAAGTCCTACGAGCAGTACTTC
.	TRBV7-2	TRBJ1-1	TRBD1	CASSSTGGLGTEAFF	TGTGCCAGCAGTTCTACAGGGGGCTTGGGCACTGAAGCTTTCTTT
many	TRBV4-1	TRBJ2-5	.	CASSQPPGETQYF	TGCGCCAGCAGCCAACCTCCGGGGGAGACCCAGTACTTC
many	TRBV7-2	TRBJ2-5	.	CASSLGGGRETQYF	TGTGCCAGCAGCTTAGGGGGGGGCCGCGAGACCCAGTACTTC
many	TRBV27	TRBJ2-7	.	CASSLSTGGVYEQYF	TGTGCCAGCAGTTTATCGACTGGGGGCGTATACGAGCAGTACTTC
many	TRBV5-1	TRBJ1-1	TRBD1	CASSRDRGLMNTEAFF	TGCGCCAGCAGCCGGGACAGGGGACTTATGAACACTGAAGCTTTCTTT
many	TRBV4-1	TRBJ2-7	.	CASSQASWDEQYF	TGCGCCAGCAGCCAAGCGAGCTGGGACGAGCAGTACTTC
many	TRBV12-3/TRBV12-4	TRBJ1-2	TRBD1	CASSMDRGNYGYTF	TGTGCCAGCAGTATGGACAGGGGAAACTATGGCTACACCTTC
many	TRBV30	TRBJ1-5	.	CAWSATNQPQHF	TGTGCCTGGAGTGCGACTAATCAGCCCCAGCATTTT
many	TRBV20-1	TRBJ1-1	.	CSAELGGFEAFF	TGCAGTGCCGAGCTTGGGGGTTTCGAAGCTTTCTTT
.	TRBV3-1	TRBJ2-5	TRBD2	CASSQVALGTSGEGETQYF	TGTGCCAGCAGCCAAGTGGCCCTAGGGACTAGCGGGGAAGGAGAGACCCAGTACTTC
many	TRBV11-2	TRBJ2-7	TRBD2	CASSLDLSRLAGSYEQYF	TGTGCCAGCAGCTTAGATCTTTCCCGGCTAGCGGGCTCCTACGAGCAGTACTTC
many	TRBV2	TRBJ1-3	.	CASSFWGRGSGNTIYF	TGTGCCAGCAGTTTTTGGGGACGGGGGTCTGGAAACACCATATATTTT
.	TRBV6-5	TRBJ2-7	.	CASSYGGYGYEQYF	TGTGCCAGCAGTTACGGCGGGTATGGCTACGAGCAGTACTTC